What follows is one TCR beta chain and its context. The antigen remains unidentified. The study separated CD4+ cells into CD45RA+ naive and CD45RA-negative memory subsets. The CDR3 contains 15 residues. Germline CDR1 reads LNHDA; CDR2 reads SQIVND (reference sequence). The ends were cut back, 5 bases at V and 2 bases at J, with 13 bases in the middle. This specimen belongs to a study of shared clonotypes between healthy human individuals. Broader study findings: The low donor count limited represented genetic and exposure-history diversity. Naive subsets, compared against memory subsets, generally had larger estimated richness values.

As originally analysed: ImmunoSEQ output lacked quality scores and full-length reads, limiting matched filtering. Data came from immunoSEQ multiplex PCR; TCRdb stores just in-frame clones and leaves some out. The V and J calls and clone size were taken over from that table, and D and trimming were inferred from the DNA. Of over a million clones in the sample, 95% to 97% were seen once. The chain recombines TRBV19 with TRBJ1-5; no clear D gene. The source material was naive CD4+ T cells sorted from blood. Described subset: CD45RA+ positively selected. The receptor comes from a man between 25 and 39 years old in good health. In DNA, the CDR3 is TGTGCCAGTAGTGTGAGGACTCCAGGCAATCAGCCCCAGCATTTT. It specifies CASSVRTPGNQPQHF. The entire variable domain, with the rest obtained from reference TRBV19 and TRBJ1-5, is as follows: DGGITQSPKYLFRKEGQNVTLSCEQNLNHDAMYWYRQDPGQGLRLIYYSQIVNDFQKGDIAEGYSVSREKKESFPLTVTSAQKNPTAFYLCASSVRTPGNQPQHFGDGTRLSIL.